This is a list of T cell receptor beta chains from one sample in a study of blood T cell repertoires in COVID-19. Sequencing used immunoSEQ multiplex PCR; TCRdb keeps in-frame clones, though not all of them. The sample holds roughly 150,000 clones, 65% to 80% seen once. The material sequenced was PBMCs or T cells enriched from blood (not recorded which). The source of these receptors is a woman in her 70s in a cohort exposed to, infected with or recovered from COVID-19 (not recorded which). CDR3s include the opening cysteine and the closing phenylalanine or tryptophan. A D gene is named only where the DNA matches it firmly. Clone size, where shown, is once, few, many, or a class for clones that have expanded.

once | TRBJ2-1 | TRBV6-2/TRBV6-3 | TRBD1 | CASSYTGTGYNEQFF | TGTGCCAGCAGTTACACCGGGACAGGGTACAATGAGCAGTTCTTC
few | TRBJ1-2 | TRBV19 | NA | CASKSGDRYGYTF | TGTGCCAGTAAATCAGGGGACCGCTATGGCTACACCTTC
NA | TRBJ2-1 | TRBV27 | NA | CASSPYLGRLSSYNEQFF | TGTGCCAGCAGCCCCTATCTGGGCAGGTTAAGCTCCTACAATGAGCAGTTCTTC
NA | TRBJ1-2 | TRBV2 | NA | CASSEQYGYTF | TGTGCCAGCAGTGAACAGTATGGCTACACCTTC
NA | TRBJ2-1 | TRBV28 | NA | CASSPPGLRFGSYNEQFF | TGTGCCAGCAGTCCCCCCGGTTTACGTTTCGGCTCCTACAATGAGCAGTTCTTC
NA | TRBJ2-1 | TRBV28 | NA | CASSLRLVEQFF | TGTGCCAGCAGTTTACGCCTAGTCGAGCAGTTCTTC
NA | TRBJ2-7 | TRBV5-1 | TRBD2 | CASSMGLAGGPDYEQYF | TGCGCCAGCAGCATGGGACTAGCGGGAGGGCCAGACTACGAGCAGTACTTC
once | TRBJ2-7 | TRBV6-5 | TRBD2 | CASTSSGRAYEQYF | TGTGCCAGCACTTCTAGCGGGAGGGCCTACGAGCAGTACTTC
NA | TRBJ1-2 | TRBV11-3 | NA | CASSLQQDPPTF | TGTGCCAGCAGCTTGCAGCAGGATCCCCCCACCTTC
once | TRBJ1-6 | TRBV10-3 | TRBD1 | CANSGTDNSPLHF | TGTGCCAATTCCGGGACAGATAATTCACCCCTCCACTTT
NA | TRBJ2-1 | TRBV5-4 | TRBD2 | CASRRGRAYGYNEQFF | TGTGCCAGCAGACGCGGGAGGGCCTATGGCTACAATGAGCAGTTCTTC
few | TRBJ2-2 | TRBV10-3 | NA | CAISERSGELFF | TGTGCCATCAGTGAGCGTTCCGGGGAGCTGTTTTTT
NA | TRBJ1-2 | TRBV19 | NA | CASRFLNYGYTF | TGTGCCAGTCGGTTTTTGAACTATGGCTACACCTTC
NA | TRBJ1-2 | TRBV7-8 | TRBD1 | CASSSRGAGQGHYGYTF | TGTGCCAGCAGCTCGAGGGGCGCCGGACAGGGGCACTATGGCTACACCTTC
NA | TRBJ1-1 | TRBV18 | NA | CASSPGQNTEAFF | TGTGCCAGCTCGCCCGGACAGAACACTGAAGCTTTCTTT
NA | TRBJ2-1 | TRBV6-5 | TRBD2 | CATKLAGGANEQFF | TGTGCCACTAAACTAGCGGGAGGAGCCAATGAGCAGTTCTTC
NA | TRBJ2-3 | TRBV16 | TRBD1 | CASSQVGGGADTQYF | TGTGCCAGCAGCCAAGTAGGGGGCGGCGCAGATACGCAGTATTTT
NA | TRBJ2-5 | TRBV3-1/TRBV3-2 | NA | CASSQDTQKETQYF | TGTGCCAGCAGCCAAGATACCCAGAAAGAGACCCAGTACTTC
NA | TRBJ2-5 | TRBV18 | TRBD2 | CASSRTSGQETQYF | TGTGCCAGCTCCCGGACTAGCGGGCAAGAGACCCAGTACTTC
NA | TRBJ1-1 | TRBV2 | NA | CASGLGRVWNTEAFF | TGTGCCAGCGGATTGGGCAGGGTATGGAACACTGAAGCTTTCTTT
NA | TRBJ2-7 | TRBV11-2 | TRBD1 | CASSPQGASYEQYF | TGTGCCAGCAGCCCCCAGGGGGCGAGCTACGAGCAGTACTTC
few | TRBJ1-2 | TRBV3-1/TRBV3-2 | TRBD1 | CASSQDGRDRIGGGYGYTF | TGTGCCAGCAGCCAAGATGGTCGGGACAGGATAGGGGGCGGCTATGGCTACACCTTC
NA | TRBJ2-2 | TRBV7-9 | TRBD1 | CASSSTGVGGELFF | TGTGCCAGCAGTTCCACAGGGGTTGGCGGGGAGCTGTTTTTT
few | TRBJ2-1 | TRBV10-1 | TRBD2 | CASSGLAGAGEQFF | TGCGCCAGCAGCGGACTAGCGGGAGCAGGGGAGCAGTTCTTC
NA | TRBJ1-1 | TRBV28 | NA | CASRRGGAYTEAFF | TGTGCCAGCAGGCGCGGGGGCGCCTACACTGAAGCTTTCTTT
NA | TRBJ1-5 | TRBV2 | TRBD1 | CASSGQGMRNQPQHF | TGTGCCAGCAGCGGACAGGGGATGCGCAATCAGCCCCAGCATTTT
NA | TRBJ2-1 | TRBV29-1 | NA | CSVDRVNSNEQFF | TGCAGCGTTGACAGGGTGAATTCAAATGAGCAGTTCTTC
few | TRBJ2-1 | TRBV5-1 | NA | CASSLDPGGQLNEQFF | TGCGCCAGCAGCTTGGATCCGGGAGGACAGCTCAATGAGCAGTTCTTC
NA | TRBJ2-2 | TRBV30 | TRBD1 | CAWTMTGAGELFF | TGTGCCTGGACCATGACAGGGGCCGGGGAGCTGTTTTTT
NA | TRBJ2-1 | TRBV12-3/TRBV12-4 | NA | CAGGRRDEQFF | TGTGCGGGGGGTAGGCGCGATGAGCAGTTCTTC
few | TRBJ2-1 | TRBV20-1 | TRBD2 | CSASVAGSSYNEQFF | TGCAGTGCTAGTGTAGCGGGCAGCTCCTACAATGAGCAGTTCTTC
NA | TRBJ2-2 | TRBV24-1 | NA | CATSDDTGELFF | TGTGCCACCAGTGACGACACCGGGGAGCTGTTTTTT
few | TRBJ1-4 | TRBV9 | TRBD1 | CASSPLSGQNGEKLFF | TGTGCCAGCAGCCCCCTCTCGGGACAGAATGGGGAAAAACTGTTTTTT
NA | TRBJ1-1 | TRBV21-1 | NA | CASSKNRGGTEAFF | TGTGCCAGCAGCAAAAATAGGGGTGGCACTGAAGCTTTCTTT
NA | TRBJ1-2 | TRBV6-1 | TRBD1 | CASSEGPGQNYGYTF | TGTGCCAGCAGTGAAGGTCCGGGACAGAACTATGGCTACACCTTC
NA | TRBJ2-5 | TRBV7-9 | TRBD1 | CASSLLTGGLVTQYF | TGTGCCAGCAGCTTATTGACAGGGGGCTTGGTGACCCAGTACTTC
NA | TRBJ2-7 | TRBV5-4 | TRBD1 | CASSRQGPPYEQYF | TGTGCCAGCAGCCGACAGGGCCCTCCCTACGAGCAGTACTTC
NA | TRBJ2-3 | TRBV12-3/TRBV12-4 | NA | CASRPPGADTQYF | TGTGCCAGCAGACCCCCGGGGGCAGATACGCAGTATTTT
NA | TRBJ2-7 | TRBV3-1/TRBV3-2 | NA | CASSQDDSSYEQYF | TGTGCCAGCAGCCAAGATGACAGCTCCTACGAGCAGTACTTC
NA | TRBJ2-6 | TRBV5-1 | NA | CASSPTPAGANVLTF | TGCGCCAGCAGCCCTACCCCGGCTGGGGCCAACGTCCTGACTTTC
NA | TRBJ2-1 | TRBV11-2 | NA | CASSLDSTAGVQFF | TGTGCCAGCAGCTTAGATTCTACCGCGGGTGTGCAGTTCTTC
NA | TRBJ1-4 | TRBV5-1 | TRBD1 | CASSRDRGNEKLFF | TGCGCCAGCAGTAGGGACAGGGGAAATGAAAAACTGTTTTTT